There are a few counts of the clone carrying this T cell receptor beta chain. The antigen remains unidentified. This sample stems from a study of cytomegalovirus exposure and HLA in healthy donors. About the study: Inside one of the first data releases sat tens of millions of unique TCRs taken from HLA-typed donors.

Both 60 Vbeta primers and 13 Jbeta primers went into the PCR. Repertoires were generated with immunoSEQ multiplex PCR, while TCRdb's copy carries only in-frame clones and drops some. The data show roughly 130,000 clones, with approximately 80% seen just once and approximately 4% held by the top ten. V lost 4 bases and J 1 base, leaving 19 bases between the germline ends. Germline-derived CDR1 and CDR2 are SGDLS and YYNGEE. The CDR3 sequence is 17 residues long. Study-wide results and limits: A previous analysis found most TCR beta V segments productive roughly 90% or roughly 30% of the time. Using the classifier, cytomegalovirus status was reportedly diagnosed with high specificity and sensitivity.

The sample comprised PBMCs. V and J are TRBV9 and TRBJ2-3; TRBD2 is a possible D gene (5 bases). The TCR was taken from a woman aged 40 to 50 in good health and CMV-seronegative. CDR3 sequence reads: CASSLQWAAERTDTQYF. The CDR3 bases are TGTGCCAGCAGCCTCCAGTGGGCAGCGGAACGCACAGATACGCAGTATTTT.